This TCR beta chain stems from a study of Ad26.COV2.S vaccination and SARS-CoV-2 variants. Study in general: Donor participated within the Ad26.COV2.S arm of the COV1001 trial.

Stated treatment: some 20 received Ad26.COV2.S at low or high dose, single or two shots; several received placebo; per-sample allocation not given. Repertoires come from day 63 after the first vaccine or placebo injection. Assay: immunoSEQ multiplex PCR; the TCRdb copy retains only in-frame clones and omits some. The sample consists of about 380,000 clones, 83% of them appearing once. V was cut by 4 bases and J by 4 bases, with 18 bases left in between. CDR3 size: 15 residues. Germline V gene sequence: CDR1 SGHRS, CDR2 YFSETQ. Overall study findings and caveats: Vaccine and placebo recipients had similar non-spike TCR breadth. Once vaccination had occurred, spike-specific CD8+ and CD4+ T cell responses reportedly showed substantial breadth. Relative to placebo recipients, vaccine recipients exhibited elevated spike-specific TCR breadth.

Worth noting for this clone: Its antigen is not identified.

The receptor was isolated from a person aged 18 to 59 who received the Ad26.COV2.S COVID-19 vaccine or a placebo. Sequences were derived from peripheral blood, sampled in a trial of Ad26.COV2.S vaccine versus placebo. The rearrangement links TRBV5-1 to TRBJ2-7; the D is unclear. CDR3 sequence: CASSPLSGYYYEQYF. The CDR3 nucleotides are TGCGCCAGCAGCCCACTTTCGGGCTATTATTACGAGCAGTACTTC. The complete variable domain, with remaining parts taken from reference TRBV5-1 and TRBJ2-7, reads KAGVTQTPRYLIKTRGQQVTLSCSPISGHRSVSWYQQTPGQGLQFLFEYFSETQRNKGNFPGRFSGRQFSNSRSEMNVSTLELGDSALYLCASSPLSGYYYEQYFGPGTRLTVT.